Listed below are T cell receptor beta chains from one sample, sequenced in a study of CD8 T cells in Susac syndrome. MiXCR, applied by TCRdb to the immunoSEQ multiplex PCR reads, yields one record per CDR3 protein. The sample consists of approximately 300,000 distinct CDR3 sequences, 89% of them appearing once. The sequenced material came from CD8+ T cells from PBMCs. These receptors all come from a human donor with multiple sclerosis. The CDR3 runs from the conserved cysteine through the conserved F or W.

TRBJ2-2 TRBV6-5 CASSSTLPNTGELFF
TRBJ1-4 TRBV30 CAWSVQGASNEKLFF
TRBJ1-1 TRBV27 CASSSLGQGATTEAFF
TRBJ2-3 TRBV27 CASSLLGFASTDTQYF
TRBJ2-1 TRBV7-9 CASNQGTYNEQFF
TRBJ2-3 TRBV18 CASSPRATGTTLTDTQYF
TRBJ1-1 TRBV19 CASSLQGWNTEAFF
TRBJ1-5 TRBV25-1 CASSDSDSNQPQHF
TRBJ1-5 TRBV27 CASSDRAYSNQPQHF
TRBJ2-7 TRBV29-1 CSVEYVGGGYEQYF
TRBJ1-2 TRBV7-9 CASIGLSYGYTF
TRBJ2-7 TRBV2 CASSEDFRDRGLSSYEQYF
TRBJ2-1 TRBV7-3 CASSLTTGLMGNEQFF
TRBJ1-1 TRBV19 CASSLDGLYTEAFF
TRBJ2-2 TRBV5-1 CASSPDRSGELFF
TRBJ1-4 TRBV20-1 CSAEDSGTGDEKLFF
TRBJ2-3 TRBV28 CASSILTSGGGTDTQYF
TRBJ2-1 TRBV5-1 CASSLAQGALNEQFF
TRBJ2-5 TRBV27 CASSFGQEKETQYF
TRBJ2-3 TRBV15 CATSRGATDTQYF
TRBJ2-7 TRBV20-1 CSARTQGTPGSHEQYF
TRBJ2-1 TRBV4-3 CASSQSSGGAYNEQFF
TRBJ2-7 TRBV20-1 CSAREGSGYEQYF
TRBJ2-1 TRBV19 CASSIGVVTGASYNEQFF
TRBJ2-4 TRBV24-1 CATTGIQNIQYF
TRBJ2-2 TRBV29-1 CSAELTGGDTGELFF
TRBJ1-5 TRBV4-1 CASSQGRGGNQPQHF
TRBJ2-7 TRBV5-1 CASSLYGTGVTYEQYF
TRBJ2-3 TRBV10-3 CAISGTGTSRARDTQYF
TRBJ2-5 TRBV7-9 CASSLEGRADTQYF
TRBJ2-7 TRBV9 CASSVSGGDYEQYF
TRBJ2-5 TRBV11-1 CASSLLASGETQYF
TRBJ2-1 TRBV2 CASKNQGSSYNEQFF
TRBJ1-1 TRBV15 CATSRALAGTGVFPNTEAFF
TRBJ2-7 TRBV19 CASSSGIGYEQYF
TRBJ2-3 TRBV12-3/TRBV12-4 CASSPGTSGSRTDTQYF
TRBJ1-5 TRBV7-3 CASSLVGSNSNQPQHF
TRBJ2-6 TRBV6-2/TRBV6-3 CASSHGSSGANVLTF
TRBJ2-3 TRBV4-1 CASSQDLNTDTQYF
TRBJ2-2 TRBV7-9 CASSLGAGAPPNTGELFF
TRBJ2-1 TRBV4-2 CASSQYSVNEQFF
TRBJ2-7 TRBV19 CASSITPSGRREQYF
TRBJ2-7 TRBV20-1 CSARDGTSGRSEQYF
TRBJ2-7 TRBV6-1 CASSEEASGMEQYF
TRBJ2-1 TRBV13 CASSLVLGGSSYNEQFF
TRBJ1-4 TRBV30 CAWGTGYNEKLFF
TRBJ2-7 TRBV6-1 CASSLPGTAYEQYF
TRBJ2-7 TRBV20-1 CSAPGIDEQYF
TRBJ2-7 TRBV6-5 CASSYGTFRSDEQYF
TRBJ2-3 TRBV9 CASSVDFTDTQYF
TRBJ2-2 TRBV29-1 CSVAGATGELFF
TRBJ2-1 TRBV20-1 CSAGERSSYNEQFF
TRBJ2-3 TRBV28 CASSLAPYPTDTQYF
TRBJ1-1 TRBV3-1 CASSQDRGLVREAFF
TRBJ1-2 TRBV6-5 CASISSGGYGYTF
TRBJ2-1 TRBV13 CASSFSLAVEQFF
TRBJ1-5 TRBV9 CASSVSGDNQPQHF
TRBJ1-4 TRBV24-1 CATSDLDGPNEKLFF
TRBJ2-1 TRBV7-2 CASSLVPSGNNEQFF
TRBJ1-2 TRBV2 CASKGQGIFRF